The 10 T cell receptor beta chains below all came from one sample that was sequenced in a study of early T cells in non-severe SARS-CoV-2 infection. TCRdb reprocessed the 5' RACE reads with MiXCR, giving one entry per CDR3 protein. The data show more than 95,000 distinct CDR3 sequences, under 15% seen once. What was sequenced was whole blood. The receptors were sampled from an adult who was a healthcare worker with PCR-confirmed SARS-CoV-2 infection or an uninfected control (not recorded which).

The rearrangement joins TRBV13 to TRBJ1-1, with a possible D match to TRBD1 (5 bases). Germline V gene lookup returns CDR1 PRHDT and CDR2 FYEKMQ (reference sequence). V lost 0 bases and J lost 11, with 10 bases in between. The CDR3 consists of 12 residues. For the CDR3, the DNA is TGTGCCAGCAGCTTAGGCCAAGGGGAGGCTTTCTTT. It specifies CASSLGQGEAFF.

This clonotype was recorded a few times. The J gene is TRBJ2-1, the V gene TRBV10-3; possible D gene TRBD1, 5 bases. Per germline, CDR1 ENHRY and CDR2 SYGVKD. This CDR3 is built from 11 residues. Trimming cost V 5 bases and J 10 bases, with 9 bases left between them. Here the CDR3 reads CAISRSGEQFF. The CDR3 bases are TGTGCCATCAGTAGGTCAGGGGAGCAGTTCTTC.

V usage is TRBV7-9 and J usage is TRBJ1-5; no definite D call. Germline CDR1 is SEHNR and CDR2 is FQNEAQ (reference sequence). Trimming cost V 8 bases and J 7 bases, with 12 bases left between them. This CDR3 spans 12 amino acids. The CDR3 region is CASSWAEQPQHF. The DNA of the CDR3 is TGTGCCAGCTCATGGGCCGAACAGCCCCAGCATTTT.

This clonotype was seen more than once but under ten times. The chain joins TRBV12-5 to TRBJ1-6; D is uncertain. The germline CDR1 and CDR2 sequences are LGHNT and FRNRAP. V dropped 2 bases and J dropped 6 bases, with 8 bases sitting between them. The CDR3 has 14 residues. This chain's CDR3 is CASGLPNLNSPLHF. The CDR3 DNA sequence: TGTGCTAGTGGTTTGCCGAACCTTAATTCACCCCTCCACTTT. The whole variable domain, filled in from reference TRBV12-5 and TRBJ1-6, reads DARVTQTPRHKVTEMGQEVTMRCQPILGHNTVFWYRQTMMQGLELLAYFRNRAPLDDSGMPKDRFSAEMPDATLATLKIQPSEPRDSAVYFCASGLPNLNSPLHFGNGTRLTVT.

This clonotype was counted many times. CDR3 in DNA: TGTGCCAGCTCACGAGGGACAGCAACTAATGAAAAACTGTTTTTT. Its protein product is CASSRGTATNEKLFF. The V gene is TRBV18, the J gene TRBJ1-4; TRBD1 matches at 7 bases. CDR1 is KGHSH and CDR2 is LQKENI in the germline V gene. The CDR3 is made up of 15 amino acids. V lost 4 bases, J lost 0 bases, and 2 bases stayed unmatched.

This clonotype came up a few times. V and J are TRBV4-1 and TRBJ2-5; D unresolved. This CDR3 comprises 14 residues. Per the germline V gene, CDR1 is MGHRA and CDR2 is YSYEKL. The V end was cut by 1 base, the J end by 3 bases, with 9 bases between. The CDR3 DNA reads TGCGCCAGCAGCCAAGCCGGAGTTGAAGAGACCCAGTACTTC. Its translation is CASSQAGVEETQYF.

This clonotype occurred a few times. The chain joins TRBV5-1 to TRBJ2-1; no definite D call. This CDR3 is 15 amino acids long. CDR1 SGHRS and CDR2 YFSETQ come from the germline V gene. V was trimmed by 0 bases and J by 5 bases, leaving 12 bases between them. As DNA, the CDR3 is TGCGCCAGCAGCTTGGATGTCGGAATAAACAATGAGCAGTTCTTC. This codes for CASSLDVGINNEQFF.

The genes are TRBV19 and TRBJ2-5; TRBD1 or TRBD2 may be the D gene (5 bases each). The ends were cut back, 6 bases at V and 1 base at J, with 12 bases in the middle. Germline CDR1 is LNHDA and CDR2 is SQIVND (reference sequence). The CDR3 contains 14 residues. The CDR3 DNA sequence: TGTGCCAGTAGACATACCGGGACCCAAGAGACCCAGTACTTC. This encodes CASRHTGTQETQYF.

V usage is TRBV7-6 and J usage is TRBJ2-7; D gene ambiguous. The CDR3 is 12 amino acids. Per germline, CDR1 SGHVS and CDR2 FNYEAQ. With 1 base removed from V and 7 bases from J, the gap between germline ends came to 8 bases. The CDR3 here is CASSLVNEEQYF. The CDR3 DNA follows: TGTGCCAGCAGCTTAGTCAATGAGGAGCAGTACTTC. Together with reference TRBV7-6 and TRBJ2-7, the CDR3 gives the full variable domain: GAGVSQSPRYKVTKRGQDVALRCDPISGHVSLYWYRQALGQGPEFLTYFNYEAQQDKSGLPNDRFSAERPEGSISTLTIQRTEQRDSAMYRCASSLVNEEQYFGPGTRLTVT.

The table lists this clonotype with many counts. V is TRBV3-1 and J is TRBJ1-1; maybe TRBD1 (5 bases). This CDR3 region has 15 residues. The ends were cut back, 1 base at V and 0 bases at J, with 9 bases in the middle. Germline CDR1 is LGHDT and CDR2 is YNNKEL (reference sequence). The DNA of the CDR3 is TGTGCCAGCAGCCAAGGGACATTTATGAACACTGAAGCTTTCTTT. Translation gives CASSQGTFMNTEAFF.